Listed below are T cell receptor beta chains from one sample, sequenced in a study of blood T cell repertoires in COVID-19. Only in-frame clones appear in the TCRdb table, and some are missing; sequencing was by immunoSEQ multiplex PCR. The data show 100,000 or so clones, with roughly 71% seen just once and approximately 5.9% held by the top ten. The source material was peripheral blood. These receptors were obtained from a man older than 75 with acute or convalescent COVID-19. Each CDR3 is given with its conserved first and last residue. The order of the fields is D gene, clone size, J gene, V gene, CDR3 DNA, CDR3 protein. The D gene is left open where the match is weak. Clone size, where shown, is once, few, many, or a class for clones that have expanded.

NA | few | TRBJ1-1 | TRBV27 | TGTGCCAGCAGTTTAGACTATTGGCGGGGGGTAACTGAAGCTTTCTTT | CASSLDYWRGVTEAFF
NA | NA | TRBJ1-1 | TRBV6-5 | TGTGCCAGTCGCGGGTCGCCCGACACTGAAGCTTTCTTT | CASRGSPDTEAFF
NA | few | TRBJ2-3 | TRBV13 | TGTGCCAGCAGCGGGCCCCCCGATACGCAGTATTTT | CASSGPPDTQYF
NA | once | TRBJ1-3 | TRBV6-5 | TGTGCCAGCAGACAGGATTTCTCTGGAAACACCATATATTTT | CASRQDFSGNTIYF
NA | NA | TRBJ2-7 | TRBV19 | TGTGCCAGTAGTGAAACGGCTAGGTACGAGCAGTACTTC | CASSETARYEQYF
NA | NA | TRBJ2-7 | TRBV10-2 | TGCGCCAGCCAAGGAAGGAGCCGAGCCGTCTACGAGCAGTACTTC | CASQGRSRAVYEQYF
NA | NA | TRBJ1-1 | TRBV2 | TGTGCCAGCAGTGAGAATTTTAGGAACACTGAAGCTTTCTTT | CASSENFRNTEAFF
TRBD2 | NA | TRBJ2-2 | TRBV7-8 | TGTGCCAGCAGCTTGTCTAGCGGGAGCCCCGGGGAGCTGTTTTTT | CASSLSSGSPGELFF
TRBD2 | NA | TRBJ2-1 | TRBV20-1 | TGCAGTGCTAGTCAGATGGGTAGCGGGAGTCGAAATGAGCAGTTCTTC | CSASQMGSGSRNEQFF
NA | NA | TRBJ2-7 | TRBV7-8 | TGTGCCAGCAGCTTATATCAGGCGGGCTACGAGCAGTACTTC | CASSLYQAGYEQYF
NA | few | TRBJ2-7 | TRBV7-8 | TGTGCCAGCAGCTTGAGTTACGAGCAGTACTTC | CASSLSYEQYF
NA | NA | TRBJ2-1 | TRBV9 | TGTGCCAGCAGCCGAAGAGGGGAGGGGGTCGCCTACAATGAGCAGTTCTTC | CASSRRGEGVAYNEQFF
TRBD1 | many | TRBJ2-7 | TRBV6-6 | TGTGCCAGCAGTTCCCACCCGGGACAGGGCGCACACGAGCAGTACTTC | CASSSHPGQGAHEQYF
TRBD1 | NA | TRBJ1-6 | TRBV3-1/TRBV3-2 | TGTGCCAGCAGCCCTGGGACAGGGAATTCACCCCTCCACTTT | CASSPGTGNSPLHF
NA | NA | TRBJ2-1 | TRBV20-1 | TGCAGTCCGCTCCAGAATGAGCAGTTCTTC | CSPLQNEQFF
NA | NA | TRBJ1-6 | TRBV19 | TGTGCCAGTAGTAGAGAACAGAGCTCCTATAATTCACCCCTCCACTTT | CASSREQSSYNSPLHF
TRBD2 | NA | TRBJ2-1 | TRBV3-1/TRBV3-2 | TGTGCCAGCAGCCAAGTGTCAATAGCGGGAGATGAGCAGTTCTTC | CASSQVSIAGDEQFF
TRBD2 | few | TRBJ2-1 | TRBV3-1/TRBV3-2 | TGTGCCAGCAGCCAAGCCGGACTAGCGGGAGGGCAGCGGCGTGAGCAGTTCTTC | CASSQAGLAGGQRREQFF
TRBD1 | NA | TRBJ2-7 | TRBV5-1 | TGCGCCAGCAGCTTTGTACTACCGACAGGGGTTCTCCGCGAGCAGTACTTC | CASSFVLPTGVLREQYF